These 22 T cell receptor beta chains share one sample of origin, sequenced in a study of T cell changes during pregnancy in multiple sclerosis. TCRdb keeps only in-frame clones here, not all; method: immunoSEQ multiplex PCR. The data contain more than 60,000 clones, roughly nine tenths of them singletons. Specimen: peripheral blood, collected before pregnancy. The source is a female donor with multiple sclerosis, enrolled in a pregnancy study.

The chain carries TRBV4-2 and TRBJ2-5; 12 bases are a match to TRBD2. The ends lost 4 bases at V and 7 bases at J; junction bases unmatched: 19. The CDR3 is 19 amino acids. Germline values: CDR1 LGHNA, CDR2 YNFKEQ. The CDR3 is CASSPQKRTSGERRGTQYF. The CDR3 nucleotides are TGTGCCAGCAGCCCCCAGAAAAGGACTAGCGGGGAAAGGCGGGGGACCCAGTACTTC.

This chain connects TRBV29-1 to TRBJ2-3; TRBD2 matches at 10 bases. Germline V gene lookup returns CDR1 SQVTM and CDR2 ANQGSEA. The CDR3 loop spans 15 amino acids. Unmatched junction bases numbered 9, after V lost 4 bases and J lost 5 bases. CDR3 nucleotide sequence: TGCAGCGTTGTTCTAGCGGGGGTGATCGAAGATACGCAGTATTTT. Translated: CSVVLAGVIEDTQYF.

V and J are TRBV21-1 and TRBJ2-5; no DNA check was done on the table's D call, TRBD1. TRBV21-1 is an annotated pseudogene. The CDR3 is made up of 14 amino acids. For the CDR3, the DNA is TGTGCCAGCAGCAAAAAACAGTTCCAAGAGACCCAGTACTTC. Its translation: CASSKKQFQETQYF.

This sequence joins TRBV5-6 and TRBJ2-7, with D unclear. The germline V gene has CDR1 SGHDT and CDR2 YYEEEE. V was shortened by 4 bases and J by 7 bases, with 9 bases between the two germline ends. The CDR3 has 11 amino acids. The CDR3 reads CASSLTSEQYF. The CDR3 coding sequence is TGTGCCAGCAGCCTTACATCAGAGCAGTACTTC.

This chain joins TRBV30 and TRBJ2-7, with a possible D match to TRBD1 (5 bases). Looked up from germline, CDR1 is GTSNPN and CDR2 is SVGIG (reference sequence). V was trimmed by 0 bases and J by 4 bases, leaving 10 bases between them. The CDR3 length is 13 residues. The CDR3 loop reads CAWSVNRLYEQYF. The CDR3 bases are TGTGCCTGGAGTGTTAACAGGTTGTACGAGCAGTACTTC.

This chain joins TRBV4-3 and TRBJ1-2; TRBD1 matches at 9 bases. With 4 bases clipped from V and 2 bases from J, the junction kept 5 bases outside the gene matches. The CDR3 covers 15 residues. Germline V lookup: CDR1 LGHNA, CDR2 YSLEER. The CDR3 nucleotides are TGCGCCAGCAGCCCGCGGACAGGGGACAACTATGGCTACACCTTC. The encoded protein is CASSPRTGDNYGYTF.

The V and J genes are TRBV4-3 and TRBJ1-3; D is unresolved. Germline CDR1 and CDR2: LGHNA and YSLEER. Trimming cost V 1 base and J 0 bases, with 16 bases left between them. The CDR3 is 18 residues long. CDR3 loop: CASSQAHPGLVSGNTIYF. The CDR3 region has the DNA TGCGCCAGCAGCCAAGCCCACCCTGGACTGGTCTCTGGAAACACCATATATTTT.

The chain employs TRBV29-1 and TRBJ1-1; D remains ambiguous. V was pared by 4 bases and J by 5 bases, with 11 bases between. The CDR3 is 12 amino acids. Germline CDR1 is SQVTM and CDR2 is ANQGSEA. The CDR3 region is CSVVPGGTEAFF. Written as DNA, the CDR3 is TGCAGCGTTGTCCCAGGAGGGACTGAAGCTTTCTTT.

The rearrangement uses TRBV6-4 and TRBJ2-1, with 9 bases that match TRBD1. CDR3 length: 16 amino acids. V was clipped by 3 bases and J by 7 bases; unmatched bases: 10. Germline CDR1 reads MRHNA; CDR2 reads SNTAGT. The CDR3 region is CASSEGVGTGWNEQFF. The CDR3 DNA follows: TGTGCCAGCAGTGAAGGTGTCGGGACAGGGTGGAATGAGCAGTTCTTC.

The J gene is TRBJ1-4, the V gene TRBV7-9; D not resolved. The V end was cut by 8 bases, the J end by 0 bases, with 13 bases between. This CDR3 is 15 amino acids long. Per germline, CDR1 SEHNR and CDR2 FQNEAQ (reference sequence). CDR3 DNA: TGTGCCAGCGTCCCTGCGGGGACAACTAATGAAAAACTGTTTTTT. As protein: CASVPAGTTNEKLFF.

The chain joins TRBV19 to TRBJ2-3, with TRBD2 matching over 9 bases. The CDR3 sequence is 15 residues long. Looked up from germline, CDR1 is LNHDA and CDR2 is SQIVND (reference sequence). Trimming removed 6 bases from V and 2 bases from J; junction bases left unmatched: 6. CDR3 sequence reads: CASSLLAGPTDTQYF. CDR3 coding DNA: TGTGCCAGTAGCCTCCTAGCGGGGCCCACAGATACGCAGTATTTT.

The chain carries TRBV7-8 and TRBJ1-3, with no clear D. This CDR3 comprises 14 residues. Germline V gene lookup returns CDR1 SGHVS and CDR2 FQNEAQ. The germline V and J ends were trimmed by 10 bases and 0 bases, with 13 bases remaining between them. The DNA for the CDR3 is TGTGCCACCAGGCGCCGAAGCTCTGGAAACACCATATATTTT. Its protein product is CATRRRSSGNTIYF. Looking up the rest from reference TRBV7-8 and TRBJ1-3 gives the full variable domain: GAGVSQSPRYKVAKRGQDVALRCDPISGHVSLFWYQQALGQGPEFLTYFQNEAQLDKSGLPSDRFFAERPEGSVSTLKIQRTQQEDSAVYLCATRRRSSGNTIYFGEGSWLTVV.

The chain recombines TRBV28 with TRBJ1-2; TRBD1 is a possible D gene (5 bases). CDR1 is MDHEN, CDR2 SYDVKM, per germline. With 6 bases removed from V and 5 bases from J, the gap between germline ends came to 7 bases. This CDR3 has 11 residues. The CDR3 sequence: CASSPGYGYTF. The DNA for the CDR3 is TGTGCCAGCAGCCCAGGGTATGGCTACACCTTC.

This clone came up a few times. The gene calls are TRBV9 and TRBJ1-1; TRBD1 agrees at 9 bases. Germline V CDR1 and CDR2: SGDLS, YYNGEE. The V gene end was trimmed by 0 bases and the J gene end by 3 bases; junction bases not matched to a gene: 6. This CDR3 spans 16 amino acids. CDR3 region: CASSVGGQGTDTEAFF. CDR3 DNA sequence: TGTGCCAGCAGCGTAGGCGGACAGGGGACGGACACTGAAGCTTTCTTT. The entire variable domain, with the rest obtained from reference TRBV9 and TRBJ1-1, is as follows: DSGVTQTPKHLITATGQRVTLRCSPRSGDLSVYWYQQSLDQGLQFLIQYYNGEERAKGNILERFSAQQFPDLHSELNLSSLELGDSALYFCASSVGGQGTDTEAFFGQGTRLTVV.

This sequence joins TRBV7-2 and TRBJ2-7; 13 bases map to TRBD2. The V and J ends lost 5 bases and 10 bases, in that order; junction bases with no gene match: 8. The CDR3 extends over 14 amino acids. The germline gives CDR1 SGHTA, CDR2 FQGNSA. The CDR3 protein is CASSASGTSGIQYF. DNA for the CDR3: TGTGCCAGCAGCGCATCCGGGACTAGCGGGATACAGTACTTC. Full variable domain (missing parts from reference TRBV7-2 and TRBJ2-7): GAGVSQSPSNKVTEKGKDVELRCDPISGHTALYWYRQSLGQGLEFLIYFQGNSAPDKSGLPSDRFSAERTGGSVSTLTIQRTQQEDSAVYLCASSASGTSGIQYFGPGTRLTVT.

The V call is TRBV7-8, the J call TRBJ1-5; TRBD1 might be the D (5 bases). With 0 bases removed from V and 3 bases from J, the gap between germline ends came to 12 bases. Germline V gives CDR1 SGHVS, CDR2 FQNEAQ. This CDR3 contains 16 residues. CDR3 in amino acids: CASSLAGREVNQPQHF. CDR3 nucleotides: TGTGCCAGCAGCTTAGCGGGCAGGGAGGTCAATCAGCCCCAGCATTTT.

This clone was seen only a few times. The V gene is TRBV7-7, the J gene TRBJ2-1; unclear D gene. V lost 1 base and J 2 bases, leaving 9 bases between the germline ends. This CDR3 is built from 15 residues. Germline V gene sequence: CDR1 SSHAT, CDR2 FNYEAQ (reference sequence). The CDR3 here is CASSLEANAYNEQFF. The CDR3 DNA sequence: TGTGCCAGCAGCTTAGAAGCTAACGCCTACAATGAGCAGTTCTTC. The full variable domain, in which reference TRBV7-7 and TRBJ2-1 provide the parts outside the CDR3, is GAGVSQSPRYKVTKRGQDVTLRCDPISSHATLYWYQQALGQGPEFLTYFNYEAQPDKSGLPSDRFSAERPEGSISTLTIQRTEQRDSAMYRCASSLEANAYNEQFFGPGTRLTVL.

The chain uses TRBV2 and TRBJ2-1, with 10 bases fitting TRBD2. Germline CDR1 is SNHLY and CDR2 is FYNNEI. Trimming removed 5 bases from V and 7 bases from J; junction bases left unmatched: 8. The CDR3 has 15 amino acids. CDR3 amino acids: CASSLASGGWNEQFF. In DNA, the CDR3 is TGTGCCAGCAGTTTGGCTAGCGGGGGATGGAATGAGCAGTTCTTC. Combining the CDR3 with reference TRBV2 and TRBJ2-1 gives the whole variable domain EPEVTQTPSHQVTQMGQEVILRCVPISNHLYFYWYRQILGQKVEFLVSFYNNEISEKSEIFDDQFSVERPDGSNFTLKIRSTKLEDSAMYFCASSLASGGWNEQFFGPGTRLTVL.

The V and J genes are TRBV28 and TRBJ1-4; 10 nucleotides match TRBD1. Per germline, CDR1 MDHEN and CDR2 SYDVKM. This CDR3 is 14 amino acids long. V trimming: 6 bases; J trimming: 4 bases; junction bases outside the gene matches: 2. This chain's CDR3 is CASSWTGGNEKLFF. CDR3 nucleotide sequence: TGTGCCAGCAGCTGGACAGGGGGTAATGAAAAACTGTTTTTT.

V gene TRBV21-1 combines with J gene TRBJ2-7; TRBD2, the table's D call, lacks a check against the DNA. TRBV21-1 is a pseudogene segment. The CDR3 consists of 14 residues. The chain's CDR3 is CASNDEGLVYEQYF. For the CDR3, the DNA is TGTGCCAGCAACGATGAGGGACTTGTCTACGAGCAGTACTTC.

This clone was detected only once. A read error may produce the germline difference seen at one junction end. The chain is built from TRBV4-3 and TRBJ1-6; 8 bases match TRBD1. Germline V gives CDR1 LGHNA, CDR2 YSLEER. The CDR3 has 15 amino acids. The CDR3 bases are TGCGCCAGCAGCAAAGACAGGGGTAGGAATTCACCCCTCCACTTT. Its protein product is CASSKDRGRNSPLHF.

CDR3 amino acids: CASTQRARGYNEQFF. The CDR3 coding sequence is TGTGCCAGCACCCAACGGGCCAGGGGTTACAATGAGCAGTTCTTC. The chain carries TRBV7-2 and TRBJ2-1; a weak D match, TRBD1 (6 bases). Deletions cut 7 bases from V and 4 bases from J, with 17 bases between. The CDR3 contains 15 residues. Germline V CDR1 and CDR2: SGHTA, FQGNSA.